These 14 T cell receptor beta chains were sequenced from one sample in a study of cytomegalovirus exposure and HLA in healthy donors. The PCR employed 60 Vbeta primers together with 13 Jbeta primers. TCRdb's table, derived via immunoSEQ multiplex PCR, lists solely in-frame clones and lacks some. This table has some 190,000 clones, around 82% appearing once. The sequenced sample consisted of PBMCs. The receptors here all came from a man aged 18 to 29 in good health and CMV-seronegative.

The chain joins TRBV27 to TRBJ2-5; 8 nucleotides match TRBD1. CDR1 is MNHEY and CDR2 is SMNVEV in the germline V gene (reference sequence). The CDR3 spans 15 residues. V shed 5 bases and J 5 bases; nucleotides not matched to a gene: 10. CDR3 in amino acids: CASSARQGRRETQYF. In nucleotides, the CDR3 is TGTGCCAGCAGTGCAAGACAGGGGCGGAGGGAGACCCAGTACTTC.

The CDR3 DNA follows: TGTGCCAGCAGCCAAGAAGGGGTCACAGGTCGGGGGAAAGGTGAGACCCAGTACTTC. It translates to CASSQEGVTGRGKGETQYF. This chain uses TRBV4-2 with TRBJ2-5; tentatively, D is TRBD2 (6 bases). CDR1 and CDR2 from the germline V gene are LGHNA and YNFKEQ. The CDR3 loop spans 19 amino acids. Trimming cost V 0 bases and J 5 bases, with 25 bases left between them.

This chain joins TRBV27 and TRBJ2-2, with TRBD1 matching over 8 bases. Losses at the gene ends were 0 bases for V and 4 bases for J; bases not matched to a gene: 10. Looked up from germline, CDR1 is MNHEY and CDR2 is SMNVEV (reference sequence). The CDR3 is 18 amino acids. This CDR3 is CASSLSILGQGSTGELFF. The CDR3 DNA reads as TGTGCCAGCAGTTTATCGATCTTAGGACAGGGTTCCACCGGGGAGCTGTTTTTT.

Written as DNA, the CDR3 is TGTGCCAGCAGCGCATTAGCGGGAGCGAGGGATGAGCAGTTCTTC. Translating it yields CASSALAGARDEQFF. J is TRBJ2-1 and V is TRBV9; 9 nucleotides line up with TRBD2. This CDR3 has 15 residues. V was pared by 3 bases and J by 8 bases, with 9 bases of the junction left unmatched. Germline loops: CDR1 SGDLS, CDR2 YYNGEE.

V usage is TRBV28 and J usage is TRBJ1-1, with D tentatively TRBD1 (6 bases). The V gene's germline CDR1 is MDHEN and CDR2 SYDVKM. Trimming cost V 6 bases and J 0 bases, with 17 bases left between them. This CDR3 comprises 16 residues. CDR3 residues: CASRLWTEKLNTEAFF. CDR3 DNA: TGTGCCAGCAGACTTTGGACAGAAAAATTGAACACTGAAGCTTTCTTT.

This chain uses TRBV5-1 with TRBJ2-5, with 9 positions matching TRBD2. CDR1 SGHRS and CDR2 YFSETQ come from the germline V gene. The ends lost 5 bases at V and 5 bases at J; junction bases unmatched: 10. The CDR3 has 15 residues. CDR3 in DNA: TGCGCCAGCAGTAGGCAAGCGGGGGGCGGGGAGACCCAGTACTTC. As protein: CASSRQAGGGETQYF. The entire variable domain, with the rest obtained from reference TRBV5-1 and TRBJ2-5, is as follows: KAGVTQTPRYLIKTRGQQVTLSCSPISGHRSVSWYQQTPGQGLQFLFEYFSETQRNKGNFPGRFSGRQFSNSRSEMNVSTLELGDSALYLCASSRQAGGGETQYFGPGTRLLVL.

The chain employs TRBV6-5 and TRBJ1-6; TRBD1 might be the D (6 bases). The germline V and J ends were trimmed by 8 bases and 10 bases, with 12 bases remaining between them. The CDR3 has 12 amino acids. Germline V gives CDR1 MNHEY, CDR2 SVGAGI. CDR3 sequence reads: CASGQRGSPLHF. For the CDR3, the DNA is TGTGCCAGCGGACAGAGGGGGTCACCCCTCCACTTT.

The V and J genes are TRBV7-2 and TRBJ2-7; maybe TRBD2 (5 bases). This CDR3 is 17 amino acids long. Between the trimmed V and J ends, which lost 1 base and 0 bases, there was a span of 16 bases. The germline CDR1 and CDR2 sequences are SGHTA and FQGNSA. The CDR3 nucleotides are TGTGCCAGCAGCTTAGTTCCCTATAGCACTAGCTCCTACGAGCAGTACTTC. This gives the protein CASSLVPYSTSSYEQYF.

This chain joins TRBV7-9 and TRBJ2-1; 7 bases fit TRBD2. Germline loops: CDR1 SEHNR, CDR2 FQNEAQ (reference sequence). There are 15 residues in the CDR3. The ends lost 2 bases at V and 3 bases at J; junction bases unmatched: 4. The CDR3 loop reads CASSLSSGVYNEQFF. The CDR3 nucleotides read TGTGCCAGCAGCTTATCGAGCGGGGTCTACAATGAGCAGTTCTTC.

V is TRBV10-3 and J is TRBJ2-7; 9 nucleotides align to TRBD1. The germline V gene has CDR1 ENHRY and CDR2 SYGVKD. V was clipped by 8 bases and J by 4 bases; unmatched bases: 3. CDR3 length: 12 residues. The CDR3 bases are TGTGCCATCCGGGACAGGGCATACGAGCAGTACTTC. Translation gives CAIRDRAYEQYF.

The gene calls are TRBV2 and TRBJ2-1, with 9 bases matching TRBD2. The V gene end was trimmed by 6 bases and the J gene end by 6 bases; junction bases not matched to a gene: 9. From germline, CDR1 is SNHLY and CDR2 FYNNEI. This CDR3 comprises 15 residues. The CDR3 coding sequence is TGTGCCAGCAGGGCGGGGGGGCGAGGTATCAATGAGCAGTTCTTC. This encodes CASRAGGRGINEQFF.

The chain joins TRBV10-3 to TRBJ2-1; 7 bases map to TRBD2. The ends lost 9 bases at V and 1 base at J; junction bases unmatched: 6. This CDR3 is built from 14 residues. Germline assignment: CDR1 ENHRY and CDR2 SYGVKD. The CDR3 region has the DNA TGTGCCATTGGCGGACTAGGATCCTACAATGAGCAGTTCTTC. Translated, it gives CAIGGLGSYNEQFF.

The chain couples TRBV7-9 to TRBJ2-1; the D gene is possibly TRBD2 (6 bases). This CDR3 has 12 amino acids. Trimming took off 8 bases at V and 5 bases at J, with 10 bases between the two ends. Per germline, CDR1 SEHNR and CDR2 FQNEAQ (reference sequence). CDR3 amino acids: CASRRANNEQFF. The CDR3 nucleotides are TGTGCCAGCCGGAGGGCTAACAATGAGCAGTTCTTC.

V gene TRBV18 combines with J gene TRBJ2-5, with 15 bases fitting TRBD2. Per the germline V gene, CDR1 is KGHSH and CDR2 is LQKENI. The CDR3 length is 18 residues. J was trimmed by 0 bases and V by 3 bases; bases with no gene match: 5. CDR3 sequence: CASSPWTSGRDNQETQYF. CDR3 nucleotides: TGTGCCAGCTCACCCTGGACTAGCGGGAGGGATAACCAAGAGACCCAGTACTTC. Together with reference TRBV18 and TRBJ2-5, the CDR3 gives the full variable domain: NAGVMQNPRHLVRRRGQEARLRCSPMKGHSHVYWYRQLPEEGLKFMVYLQKENIIDESGMPKERFSAEFPKEGPSILRIQQVVRGDSAAYFCASSPWTSGRDNQETQYFGPGTRLLVL.